This is a list of T cell receptor beta chains from one sample in a study of blood T cell repertoires in COVID-19. The assay was immunoSEQ multiplex PCR, and TCRdb's table has in-frame clones only and misses some. Of 65,000 to 70,000 clones listed, 70% to 80% were seen once; the top ten hold under 30%. The specimen was peripheral blood. Receptors originate from a human donor in a cohort sampled during active COVID-19. Both conserved end residues are trimmed from each CDR3. The order of the fields is V gene, J gene, CDR3 protein.

v_call: TRBV24-1; j_call: TRBJ2-1; cdr3_aa: ATSDPSGLARNEQF
v_call: TRBV3-1/TRBV3-2; j_call: TRBJ2-5; cdr3_aa: ASSQVLAPQETQY
v_call: TRBV14; j_call: TRBJ2-2; cdr3_aa: ASSQVAGSRGWDTGELF
v_call: TRBV30; j_call: TRBJ1-1; cdr3_aa: AWGSGQSMNTEAF
v_call: TRBV10-1; j_call: TRBJ2-5; cdr3_aa: ASSEGQGAQETQY
v_call: TRBV19; j_call: TRBJ2-7; cdr3_aa: ASSALGTSGSSYEQY
v_call: TRBV20-1; j_call: TRBJ1-2; cdr3_aa: SASPFGYT
v_call: TRBV4-1; j_call: TRBJ2-7; cdr3_aa: ASSPARGPYEQY
v_call: TRBV7-9; j_call: TRBJ2-5; cdr3_aa: ASSLGLQGNQETQY
v_call: TRBV18; j_call: TRBJ2-7; cdr3_aa: ASSVSGSRSYEQY
v_call: TRBV28; j_call: TRBJ2-7; cdr3_aa: ASSFAGTSVYYEQY
v_call: TRBV11-2; j_call: TRBJ2-7; cdr3_aa: ASSSDRLSVYEQY
v_call: TRBV4-3; j_call: TRBJ1-5; cdr3_aa: ASSQGRVRGNQPQH
v_call: TRBV18; j_call: TRBJ2-5; cdr3_aa: ASSPGLAGMLAQY
v_call: TRBV11-2; j_call: TRBJ2-7; cdr3_aa: ASSLDLGTSFSYEQY
v_call: TRBV30; j_call: TRBJ2-2; cdr3_aa: ASTTWGGFVDTGELF
v_call: TRBV30; j_call: TRBJ2-2; cdr3_aa: AWTNSGTGGTGELF
v_call: TRBV10-2; j_call: TRBJ2-2; cdr3_aa: AIGLRYAGELF
v_call: TRBV9; j_call: TRBJ1-2; cdr3_aa: ASSVAGVEYGYT
v_call: TRBV19; j_call: TRBJ2-1; cdr3_aa: ASSTGQGITSYNEQF
v_call: TRBV25-1; j_call: TRBJ2-5; cdr3_aa: ASSAASGRGTPETQY
v_call: TRBV7-2; j_call: TRBJ2-5; cdr3_aa: ASSPPGHPQETQY
v_call: TRBV28; j_call: TRBJ2-1; cdr3_aa: ASSLGVAGATEQF
v_call: TRBV11-2; j_call: TRBJ2-1; cdr3_aa: ASSLAPYNEQF
v_call: TRBV9; j_call: TRBJ2-5; cdr3_aa: ASSVSGGARETQY
v_call: TRBV6-6; j_call: TRBJ2-7; cdr3_aa: ASSRTSGRGRYYEQY
v_call: TRBV5-6; j_call: TRBJ2-7; cdr3_aa: ASRSGRATYEQY
v_call: TRBV19; j_call: TRBJ2-2; cdr3_aa: ASSPGTRHTGELF